A single sample gave rise to the 25 T cell receptor beta chains below, sequenced in a study of T cells in Graves' hyperthyroidism and ophthalmopathy. From RNA transcripts, TCR beta CDR3 regions were amplified. The TCR CDR3 first-round RT-PCR relied on the HTBI primer set. TCRdb analysed the multiplex PCR reads with MiXCR anew, one entry per CDR3 protein. The sample has hundreds of thousands of distinct CDR3 sequences; approximately 20% are singletons. What was sequenced was blood. The receptor source for this set is a man aged 40-50 years with Graves' ophthalmopathy.

In its sample, this clonotype was seen a few times. The chain couples TRBV30 to TRBJ2-2; D is unresolved. The germline gives CDR1 GTSNPN, CDR2 SVGIG (reference sequence). The CDR3 is 13 amino acids. V lost 3 bases and J 5 bases, leaving 10 bases between the germline ends. The CDR3 reads CAWRSRETGELFF. In DNA form, the CDR3 reads TGTGCCTGGAGATCCCGAGAGACCGGGGAGCTGTTTTTT.

This clonotype was seen ten or more times. The chain is built from TRBV20-1 and TRBJ1-5; D uncertain. Looked up from germline, CDR1 is DFQATT and CDR2 is SNEGSKA (reference sequence). V was shortened by 6 bases and J by 2 bases, with 8 bases between the two germline ends. The CDR3 extends over 12 amino acids. CDR3 amino acids: CSAVKGNQPQHF. The CDR3 DNA reads as TGCAGTGCGGTGAAGGGCAATCAGCCCCAGCATTTT.

In this sample, this clonotype turned up a few times. V and J are TRBV4-1 and TRBJ2-3, with D maybe TRBD2 (6 bases). Trimming left V 8 bases short and J 6 bases short, with 24 bases between. CDR1 MGHRA and CDR2 YSYEKL come from the germline V gene. The CDR3 length is 16 residues. CDR3 in amino acids: CASSEWDSSHDDTQYF. The CDR3 DNA reads TGCGCCAGCTCTGAGTGGGACTCCAGCCATGATGATACGCAGTATTTT.

In its sample, this clonotype was seen many times. V and J are TRBV6-1 and TRBJ2-3; tentative D call: TRBD1 (5 bases). Trimming removed 9 bases from V and 2 bases from J, with 12 bases in between. CDR3 length: 13 residues. The V gene's germline CDR1 is MNHNS and CDR2 SASEGT. CDR3: CASPGHATDTQYF. The CDR3 DNA reads TGTGCCAGTCCCGGACATGCCACAGATACGCAGTATTTT.

The chain recombines TRBV20-1 with TRBJ2-7, with TRBD2 identical over 8 bases. The CDR3 is made up of 15 amino acids. V lost 6 bases and J lost 3; bases outside the gene matches: 13. Germline assignment: CDR1 DFQATT and CDR2 SNEGSKA (reference sequence). For the CDR3, the DNA is TGCAGTGCCTTCGGCGGGGGGAGGGGATTCTACGAGCAGTACTTC. It specifies CSAFGGGRGFYEQYF.

The chain is built from TRBV18 and TRBJ1-4; the D gene is possibly TRBD1 (5 bases). This CDR3 has 18 amino acids. Trimming stripped 2 bases from V and 0 bases from J, with 16 bases between. The germline gives CDR1 KGHSH, CDR2 LQKENI. The CDR3 DNA reads TGTGCCAGCTCACCAAGTTCCGGGGCGCTTACAACTAATGAAAAACTGTTTTTT. This codes for CASSPSSGALTTNEKLFF.

The chain recombines TRBV4-3 with TRBJ2-1, with D uncertain. This CDR3 comprises 13 residues. Germline V gene lookup returns CDR1 LGHNA and CDR2 YSLEER. V lost 4 bases and J 9 bases, leaving 13 bases between the germline ends. The CDR3 sequence is CASSPNPRAEQFF. The CDR3 nucleotides are TGCGCCAGCAGCCCCAACCCAAGGGCTGAGCAGTTCTTC.

This clonotype has only a few counts. The chain combines TRBV11-1 with TRBJ2-4; 13 bases match TRBD2. The ends lost 5 bases at V and 0 bases at J; junction bases unmatched: 10. This CDR3 is built from 19 residues. Germline V gene data show CDR1 as SGHAT and CDR2 as FQDESV (reference sequence). The CDR3 sequence: CASSLRTSGGGIAKNIQYF. The DNA for the CDR3 is TGTGCCAGCAGCCTTCGGACTAGCGGGGGTGGGATAGCCAAAAACATTCAGTACTTC.

J is TRBJ2-3 and V is TRBV20-1, with 7 bases matching TRBD1. Germline CDR1 reads DFQATT; CDR2 reads SNEGSKA (reference sequence). The CDR3 is made up of 14 amino acids. Trimming cost V 4 bases and J 4 bases; bases outside gene matches: 8. The CDR3 region has the DNA TGCAGTGCTAAGGGGGCCCTAGTTGCAGATACGCAGTATTTT. Its protein is CSAKGALVADTQYF.

The CDR3 here is CASQGGQTGVPGNQPQHF. In nucleotides, the CDR3 is TGTGCCTCCCAAGGGGGACAGACCGGCGTTCCCGGCAATCAGCCCCAGCATTTT. This chain links TRBV6-1 with TRBJ1-5; 7 positions agree with TRBD1. V shed 11 bases and J 2 bases; nucleotides not matched to a gene: 21. The germline gives CDR1 MNHNS, CDR2 SASEGT. The CDR3 covers 18 residues.

In this sample, this clonotype turned up a few times. The genes are TRBV18 and TRBJ2-7; D gene unclear. This CDR3 has 14 amino acids. Germline CDR1 reads KGHSH; CDR2 reads LQKENI. V lost 2 bases, J lost 5 bases, and 13 bases lay in between. CDR3 DNA sequence: TGTGCCAGCTCACCAGGTTATTTTGTGGACGAGCAGTACTTC. Its protein product is CASSPGYFVDEQYF.

This clonotype was counted at least ten times. This chain joins TRBV20-1 and TRBJ1-1; weak D call: TRBD1 (6 bases). The CDR3 has 15 amino acids. Trimming cost V 0 bases and J 5 bases, with 16 bases left between them. Germline V gene sequence: CDR1 DFQATT, CDR2 SNEGSKA (reference sequence). CDR3 residues: CSARDTGGQWTEAFF. As DNA, the CDR3 is TGCAGTGCTAGAGATACCGGGGGGCAATGGACTGAAGCTTTCTTT.

Concerning this clonotype: A read error may be the cause here, since a much bigger clone is one base away. This is likely a read error, given that the CDR3 carries no conserved phenylalanine or tryptophan at its end. The chain uses TRBV30 and TRBJ1-6; 7 bases map to TRBD1. CDR1 and CDR2 (germline): GTSNPN, SVGIG (reference sequence). V lost 7 bases and J lost 5; bases outside the gene matches: 8. There are 14 residues in the CDR3. The CDR3 is CASPGQTNNSPLHS. CDR3 in DNA: TGTGCCTCTCCGGGACAGACTAATAATTCACCCCTCCACTCT.

There are a few counts of this clonotype. The chain employs TRBV15 and TRBJ2-3; D not certain. Trimming shortened V by 0 bases and J by 2 bases, and 6 bases separated the two germline ends. From germline, CDR1 is LNHNV and CDR2 YYDKDF (reference sequence). The CDR3 spans 14 residues. This chain's CDR3 is CATSRDAATDTQYF. Here the CDR3 DNA reads TGTGCCACCAGCAGAGACGCGGCCACAGATACGCAGTATTTT. The full variable domain, with the rest looked up from reference TRBV15 and TRBJ2-3, is DAMVIQNPRYQVTQFGKPVTLSCSQTLNHNVMYWYQQKSSQAPKLLFHYYDKDFNNEADTPDNFQSRRPNTSFCFLDIRSPGLGDTAMYLCATSRDAATDTQYFGPGTRLTVL.

This chain joins TRBV20-1 and TRBJ2-5; 12 bases match TRBD2. The CDR3 sequence is 14 residues long. V lost 6 bases to trimming and J lost 2 bases; unmatched junction nucleotides: 4. CDR1 is DFQATT and CDR2 is SNEGSKA in the germline V gene (reference sequence). This CDR3 reads CSALGTSGQETQYF. For the CDR3, the DNA is TGCAGTGCATTGGGGACTAGCGGGCAAGAGACCCAGTACTTC.

This clonotype showed up many times. The CDR3 DNA sequence: TGTGCCAGCAGCTTGGGGGTACAGGGAACTAGCACAGATACGCAGTATTTT. The encoded protein is CASSLGVQGTSTDTQYF. This chain links TRBV11-2 with TRBJ2-3; a possible D gene is TRBD1 (6 bases). Germline CDR1 is SGHAT and CDR2 is FQNNGV. Trimming removed 3 bases from V and 0 bases from J, with 16 bases in between. The CDR3 covers 17 residues.

This clonotype has just a few counts. This sequence joins TRBV20-1 and TRBJ2-7; TRBD2 agrees at 8 bases. CDR1 and CDR2 from the germline V gene are DFQATT and SNEGSKA (reference sequence). The V and J ends lost 0 bases and 7 bases, in that order; junction bases with no gene match: 8. The CDR3 loop spans 14 amino acids. This CDR3 is CSARDIREGQEQYF. The DNA of the CDR3 is TGCAGTGCTAGAGATATACGGGAGGGCCAGGAGCAGTACTTC.

There are many counts of this clonotype. The J gene is TRBJ1-2, the V gene TRBV7-9; D is uncertain. V dropped 1 base and J dropped 8 bases, with 11 bases sitting between them. The CDR3 spans 13 residues. CDR1 and CDR2 from the germline V gene are SEHNR and FQNEAQ (reference sequence). The CDR3 nucleotides are TGTGCCAGCAGCTTAGACACCTCCAACGGCTACACCTTC. Its translation is CASSLDTSNGYTF.

In its sample, this clonotype was seen a few times. J is TRBJ2-3 and V is TRBV4-3; maybe TRBD2 (5 bases). Germline values: CDR1 LGHNA, CDR2 YSLEER. V was trimmed by 7 bases and J by 0 bases, leaving 14 bases between them. The CDR3 has 15 residues. Here the CDR3 DNA reads TGCGCCAGCAAGCGGACGGAGTCTAGCACAGATACGCAGTATTTT. The encoded protein is CASKRTESSTDTQYF.

This clonotype was counted between two and nine times. This chain connects TRBV6-1 to TRBJ1-1, with TRBD1 matching over 7 bases. The germline V gene has CDR1 MNHNS and CDR2 SASEGT. V trimming: 6 bases; J trimming: 1 base; junction bases outside the gene matches: 2. The CDR3 consists of 13 residues. Here the CDR3 reads CASRWTGNTEAFF. The DNA for the CDR3 is TGTGCCAGCAGATGGACAGGGAACACTGAAGCTTTCTTT.

The chain has TRBV30 and TRBJ1-1, with 7 nucleotides matching TRBD1. This CDR3 spans 14 amino acids. Trimming at V came to 0 bases and at J to 2 bases, leaving 3 bases not matched to a gene. Looked up from germline, CDR1 is GTSNPN and CDR2 is SVGIG (reference sequence). The CDR3 here is CAWSVGTVNTEAFF. CDR3 in DNA: TGTGCCTGGAGTGTTGGGACAGTTAACACTGAAGCTTTCTTT.

V gene TRBV5-1 combines with J gene TRBJ2-5, with D perhaps TRBD1 (7 bases). V lost 4 bases, J lost 3 bases, and 19 bases lay in between. This CDR3 has 16 amino acids. Germline CDR1 reads SGHRS; CDR2 reads YFSETQ. The CDR3 DNA reads TGCGCCAGCAGCGGGGCGGCGGCCAGGGGGGAAGAGACCCAGTACTTC. The encoded protein is CASSGAAARGEETQYF.

The chain employs TRBV19 and TRBJ1-1; D unclear. Trimming stripped 3 bases from V and 0 bases from J, with 5 bases between. This CDR3 region has 13 residues. CDR1 LNHDA and CDR2 SQIVND come from the germline V gene (reference sequence). The CDR3, as DNA: TGTGCCAGTAGTATCAGCTTGAACACTGAAGCTTTCTTT. It yields the protein CASSISLNTEAFF.

To note about this clonotype: The junction departs from germline at one end; a sequencing error may be responsible. V is TRBV6-2 or TRBV6-3 and J is TRBJ1-1, with a weak D call TRBD1 (5 bases). The CDR3 has 15 amino acids. Germline V gene data show CDR1 as MNHEY and CDR2 as SVGEGT. CDR3 loop: CASSYTGPTRTGAFF. CDR3 coding DNA: TGTGCCAGCAGTTATACGGGGCCTACTCGAACTGGAGCTTTCTTT.

There are many counts of this clonotype. The gene calls are TRBV7-2 and TRBJ2-3; tentatively, D is TRBD1 (5 bases). Germline V CDR1 and CDR2: SGHTA, FQGNSA. Trimming shortened V by 3 bases and J by 2 bases, and 9 bases separated the two germline ends. This CDR3 is built from 14 residues. CDR3 sequence: CASSFGHNTDTQYF. CDR3 nucleotides: TGTGCCAGCAGCTTCGGACACAACACAGATACGCAGTATTTT.